Listed below are T cell receptor beta chains from one sample, sequenced in a study of molecular identifiers for immune sequencing clone quantification. TCRdb re-analysed the PCR reads in MiXCR, keeping a single row per CDR3 protein. Of 550,000 to 750,000 distinct CDR3 sequences in the sample, around 20% were seen once. Sequences were obtained from naive CD8+ T cells from blood, with Jurkat cell RNA spiked in. Receptor source: a human donor in good health. Some libraries in this study had Jurkat cell RNA spiked in. CDR3s include the opening cysteine and the closing phenylalanine or tryptophan. Each record gives: V gene, clone size, J gene, D gene, CDR3 DNA, CDR3 protein. D genes are given only for firm matches. Only part of the rows carry a size: once, few, many, or a class if the clone is expanded.

V: TRBV27
size: NA
J: TRBJ2-7
D: NA
DNA: TGTGCCAGCAGTCCATCCCCTCTATCCTACGAGCAGTACTTC
CDR3: CASSPSPLSYEQYF

V: TRBV6-2/TRBV6-3
size: few
J: TRBJ1-2
D: NA
DNA: TGTGCCAGCAGTTCCCCTCACAGCACTAGCCTACGCCAGGAGGGCTACACCTTC
CDR3: CASSSPHSTSLRQEGYTF

V: TRBV6-5
size: NA
J: TRBJ2-1
D: NA
DNA: TGTGCCAGCAGTTACTCGTTTCCAAGGCCCCTCTACAATGAGCAGTTCTTC
CDR3: CASSYSFPRPLYNEQFF

V: TRBV27
size: few
J: TRBJ2-3
D: NA
DNA: TGTGCCAGCAGTCCAGAGGGGGTCTGGGGCACAGATACGCAGTATTTT
CDR3: CASSPEGVWGTDTQYF

V: TRBV4-1
size: NA
J: TRBJ2-1
D: NA
DNA: TGCGCCAGCAGCCAGCAGGAGCTGTCCTACAATGAGCAGTTCTTC
CDR3: CASSQQELSYNEQFF

V: TRBV10-3
size: many
J: TRBJ2-7
D: NA
DNA: TGTGCCATCAACCGGGACAACGCCTACGAGCAGTACTTC
CDR3: CAINRDNAYEQYF

V: TRBV2
size: few
J: TRBJ2-7
D: TRBD2
DNA: TGTGCCAGCAGTGACGTGACTAGCGGCTACGAGCAGTACTTC
CDR3: CASSDVTSGYEQYF

V: TRBV2
size: many
J: TRBJ2-7
D: TRBD2
DNA: TGTGCCAGTCGGGGGGAGTCCTACGAGCAGTACTTC
CDR3: CASRGESYEQYF

V: TRBV6-6
size: many
J: TRBJ2-1
D: NA
DNA: TGTGCCAGCAGTTACGAGAACAATGAGCAGTTCTTC
CDR3: CASSYENNEQFF

V: TRBV4-1
size: few
J: TRBJ1-6
D: TRBD1
DNA: TGCGCCAGCAGCCTAACGGACAGGGAAATTTATAATTCACCCCTCCACTTT
CDR3: CASSLTDREIYNSPLHF

V: TRBV28
size: many
J: TRBJ2-3
D: NA
DNA: TGTGCCAGCAGTCCTCTGAGCGGGTACACAGATACGCAGTATTTT
CDR3: CASSPLSGYTDTQYF

V: TRBV24-1
size: many
J: TRBJ2-2
D: NA
DNA: TGTGCCACCAGTGACAGACGGATCACCGGGGAGCTGTTTTTT
CDR3: CATSDRRITGELFF

V: TRBV12-3/TRBV12-4
size: many
J: TRBJ1-1
D: TRBD1
DNA: TGTGCCAGCAGTAGCCCGGGACAGGGTAACGCTGAAGCTTTCTTT
CDR3: CASSSPGQGNAEAFF

V: TRBV13
size: once
J: TRBJ1-1
D: NA
DNA: TGTGCCAGCAGCTTAATGTCTGGGATGAGCACTGAAGCTTTCTTT
CDR3: CASSLMSGMSTEAFF

V: TRBV4-3
size: NA
J: TRBJ2-7
D: TRBD1
DNA: TGCGCCAGCAGCCAAAAGGGACAGGGGGCATACGAGCAGTACTTC
CDR3: CASSQKGQGAYEQYF

V: TRBV7-2
size: many
J: TRBJ2-1
D: NA
DNA: TGTGCCAGCAGCTTAGTTTTAGCTACAAGCTCCTACAATGAGCAGTTCTTC
CDR3: CASSLVLATSSYNEQFF

V: TRBV11-2
size: many
J: TRBJ1-1
D: NA
DNA: TGTGCCAGCAGCTTGTTACCGCACCAGAACACTGAAGCTTTCTTT
CDR3: CASSLLPHQNTEAFF

V: TRBV19
size: NA
J: TRBJ2-5
D: TRBD1
DNA: TGTGCCAGTAGTAGCAGGGGGCCCGGTCAAGAGACCCGGTACTTC
CDR3: CASSSRGPGQETRYF

V: TRBV15
size: many
J: TRBJ1-5
D: NA
DNA: TGTGCCACCAGCATGATTAGCAATCAGCCCCAGCATTTT
CDR3: CATSMISNQPQHF

V: TRBV7-6
size: many
J: TRBJ2-3
D: NA
DNA: TGTGCCAGCAGCGGCCGGGGGCTCACAGATACGCAGTATTTT
CDR3: CASSGRGLTDTQYF

V: TRBV18
size: many
J: TRBJ2-3
D: TRBD2
DNA: TGTGCCAGCTCACCAACCCTACTAGCGACGGGCACAGATACGCAGTATTTT
CDR3: CASSPTLLATGTDTQYF

V: TRBV4-1
size: many
J: TRBJ2-3
D: NA
DNA: TGCGCCAGCAGCCAAGATGCGGGGAATTCCGGCACAGATACGCAGTATTTT
CDR3: CASSQDAGNSGTDTQYF

V: TRBV4-1
size: NA
J: TRBJ2-1
D: NA
DNA: TGCGCCAGCAGCCAAGCATTCTACAATGAGCAGTTCTTC
CDR3: CASSQAFYNEQFF

V: TRBV21-1
size: many
J: TRBJ2-3
D: NA
DNA: TGTGCCAGCAGCAAAGTTTCCTTACCCCCGGGAGGAAGCCAGGGGTACACAGATACGCAGTATTTT
CDR3: CASSKVSLPPGGSQGYTDTQYF

V: TRBV6-2/TRBV6-3
size: few
J: TRBJ2-1
D: TRBD2
DNA: TGTGCCAGCAGCCACTACCCCCGGACTAGCGGGAATAATGAGCAGTTCTTC
CDR3: CASSHYPRTSGNNEQFF

V: TRBV6-2/TRBV6-3
size: NA
J: TRBJ2-6
D: NA
DNA: TGTGCCAGCAGCCGCAGACCAGTGTCTGGGGCCAACGTCCTGACTTTC
CDR3: CASSRRPVSGANVLTF

V: TRBV5-5
size: NA
J: TRBJ2-7
D: TRBD1
DNA: TGTGCCAGCAGTCCGGACAGGGTCAGCGAGCAGTACTTC
CDR3: CASSPDRVSEQYF

V: TRBV7-9
size: many
J: TRBJ2-7
D: TRBD2
DNA: TGTGCCAGCAGCTTAGTACGGACTAGCGGGAGGCCCCCCTACGAGCAGTACTTC
CDR3: CASSLVRTSGRPPYEQYF

V: TRBV12-3/TRBV12-4
size: many
J: TRBJ1-5
D: NA
DNA: TGTGCCAGCGGTCAAAAGCCCCAGCATTTT
CDR3: CASGQKPQHF